Below are 5 T cell receptor beta chains sequenced from a single sample in a study of blood T cell repertoires in COVID-19 (dated by TCRdb to about 2020). The library was made by the immunoSEQ multiplex PCR assay. In its TCRdb copy, this immuneACCESS table keeps in-frame sequences only and misses some clones. Where compared with another copy, unresolved V genes explain less than half of these, and the others have no known cause. The sample contains approximately 75,000 clones, more than 80% of them found a single time. The top ten constitute 5.1% of the sample. Source material: peripheral blood. The origin of the receptors is a man aged 80 or over with acute or convalescent COVID-19.

This chain uses TRBV5-1 with TRBJ2-7; possibly TRBD2 for D (5 bases). CDR1 is SGHRS and CDR2 is YFSETQ in the germline V gene. Between the trimmed V and J ends, which lost 0 bases and 4 bases, there was a span of 14 bases. CDR3 length equals 15 residues. The CDR3 DNA reads as TGCGCCAGCAGCTTGGATGGGAGCTCACCTTACGAGCAGTACTTC. Residues: CASSLDGSSPYEQYF.

The chain carries TRBV18 and TRBJ2-3, with 7 bases fitting TRBD1. This CDR3 is 15 amino acids long. The germline V gene encodes CDR1 KGHSH and CDR2 LQKENI. Unmatched junction bases numbered 4, after V lost 3 bases and J lost 1 base. This CDR3 reads CASSPGQVGTDTQYF. The CDR3 DNA reads TGTGCCAGCTCACCTGGACAGGTGGGCACAGATACGCAGTATTTT.

The CDR3 region is CASYRGNTGELFF. CDR3 DNA: TGTGCCAGTTACAGGGGGAACACCGGGGAGCTGTTTTTT. The chain couples TRBV28 to TRBJ2-2, with 7 positions matching TRBD1. Trimming removed 9 bases from V and 1 base from J; junction bases left unmatched: 2. This CDR3 contains 13 residues. The V gene's germline CDR1 is MDHEN and CDR2 SYDVKM. The entire variable domain, with the rest obtained from reference TRBV28 and TRBJ2-2, is as follows: DVKVTQSSRYLVKRTGEKVFLECVQDMDHENMFWYRQDPGLGLRLIYFSYDVKMKEKGDIPEGYSVSREKKERFSLILESASTNQTSMYLCASYRGNTGELFFGEGSRLTVL.

The chain's CDR3 is CASSVAPVGTYEQYF. As DNA, the CDR3 is TGTGCCAGCAGCGTAGCCCCCGTGGGCACCTACGAGCAGTACTTC. This chain connects TRBV9 to TRBJ2-7; D remains ambiguous. V lost 0 bases and J 2 bases, leaving 12 bases between the germline ends. This CDR3 is built from 15 residues. The V gene's germline CDR1 is SGDLS and CDR2 YYNGEE.

This chain links TRBV7-9 with TRBJ2-7; no firm D call. The CDR3 covers 16 residues. Between the trimmed V and J ends, which lost 2 bases and 2 bases, there was a span of 16 bases. The germline CDR1 and CDR2 sequences are SEHNR and FQNEAQ (reference sequence). This CDR3 is CASSLHLTRSAYEQYF. The CDR3 DNA sequence: TGTGCCAGCAGCTTACACCTCACACGGAGCGCCTACGAGCAGTACTTC.